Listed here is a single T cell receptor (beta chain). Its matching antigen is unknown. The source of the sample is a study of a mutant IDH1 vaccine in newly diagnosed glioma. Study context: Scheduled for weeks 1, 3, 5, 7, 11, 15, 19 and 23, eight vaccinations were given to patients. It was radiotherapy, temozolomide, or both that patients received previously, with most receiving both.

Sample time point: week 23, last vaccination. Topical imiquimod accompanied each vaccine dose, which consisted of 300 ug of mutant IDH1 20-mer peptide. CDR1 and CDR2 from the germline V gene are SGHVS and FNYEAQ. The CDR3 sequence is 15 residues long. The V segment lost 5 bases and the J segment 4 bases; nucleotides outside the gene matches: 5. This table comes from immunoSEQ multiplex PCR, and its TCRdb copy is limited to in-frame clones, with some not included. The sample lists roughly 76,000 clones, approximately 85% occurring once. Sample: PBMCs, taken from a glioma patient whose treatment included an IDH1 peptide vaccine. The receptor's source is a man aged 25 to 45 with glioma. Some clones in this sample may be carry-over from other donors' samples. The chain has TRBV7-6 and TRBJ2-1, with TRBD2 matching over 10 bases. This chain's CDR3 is CASSQLAGKYNEQFF. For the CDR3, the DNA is TGTGCCAGCAGCCAACTAGCGGGAAAGTACAATGAGCAGTTCTTC.